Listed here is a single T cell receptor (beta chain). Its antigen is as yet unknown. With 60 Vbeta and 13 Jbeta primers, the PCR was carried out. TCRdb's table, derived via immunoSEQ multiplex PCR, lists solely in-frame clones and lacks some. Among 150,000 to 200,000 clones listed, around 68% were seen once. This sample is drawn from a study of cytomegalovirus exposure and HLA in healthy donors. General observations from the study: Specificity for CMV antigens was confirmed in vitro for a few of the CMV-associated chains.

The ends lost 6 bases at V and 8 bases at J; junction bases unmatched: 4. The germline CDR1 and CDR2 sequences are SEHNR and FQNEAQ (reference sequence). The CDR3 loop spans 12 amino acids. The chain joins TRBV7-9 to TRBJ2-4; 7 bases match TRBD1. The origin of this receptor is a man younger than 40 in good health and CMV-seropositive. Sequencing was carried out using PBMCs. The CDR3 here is CASSSTGYIQYF. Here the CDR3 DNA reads TGTGCCAGCAGTTCGACAGGGTACATTCAGTACTTC.